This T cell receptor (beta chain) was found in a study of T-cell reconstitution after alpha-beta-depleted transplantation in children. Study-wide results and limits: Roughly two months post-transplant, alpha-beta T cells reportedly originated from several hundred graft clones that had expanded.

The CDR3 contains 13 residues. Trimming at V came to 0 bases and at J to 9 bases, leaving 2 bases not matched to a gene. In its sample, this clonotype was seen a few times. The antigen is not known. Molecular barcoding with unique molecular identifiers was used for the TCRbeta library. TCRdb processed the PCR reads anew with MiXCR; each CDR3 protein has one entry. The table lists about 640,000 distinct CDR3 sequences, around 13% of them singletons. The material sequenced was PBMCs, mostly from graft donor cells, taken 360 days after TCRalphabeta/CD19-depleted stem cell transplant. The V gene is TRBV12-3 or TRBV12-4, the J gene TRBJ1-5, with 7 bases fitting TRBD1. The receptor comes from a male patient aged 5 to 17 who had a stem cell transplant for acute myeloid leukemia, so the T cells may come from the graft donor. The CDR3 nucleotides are TGTGCCAGCAGTTTAGCTGCAGGGGGGCCCCAGCATTTT. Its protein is CASSLAAGGPQHF.